In its sample, the clone carrying this T cell receptor (beta chain) was seen a few times. V was pared by 5 bases and J by 6 bases, with 12 bases of the junction left unmatched. CDR3 length equals 16 residues. Germline assignment: CDR1 SGHRS and CDR2 YFSETQ. The method was immunoSEQ multiplex PCR; TCRdb's version includes in-frame clones alone and lacks a portion of them. The sample records under 90,000 clones, approximately 90% being singletons. This record comes from a study of OX40 agonist ivuxolimab in advanced cancers. The chain is built from TRBV5-1 and TRBJ2-7, with 12 bases matching TRBD1. This sample comprised CD4+ or CD8+ T cells sorted from blood, obtained in a trial of the OX40 agonist ivuxolimab. This receptor was taken from an adult with an advanced solid tumor such as melanoma, head and neck, liver or kidney cancer. CDR3 sequence: CASSSSGTGGLLEQYF. CDR3 nucleotide sequence: TGCGCCAGCAGTTCGTCTGGGACAGGGGGCTTACTCGAGCAGTACTTC.